The sequence of this T cell receptor (beta chain) was determined in a study of T cell changes during pregnancy in multiple sclerosis. Method: immunoSEQ multiplex PCR; TCRdb's copy keeps in-frame clones and lacks some. This sample yields some 90,000 clones, of which roughly nine tenths are seen a single time; about 1.7% belongs to the top ten. Germline CDR1 reads LGHNA; CDR2 reads YNFKEQ. Between the trimmed V and J ends, which lost 3 bases and 4 bases, there was a span of 16 bases. This CDR3 spans 15 amino acids. The clonotype comes from a female donor in good health, enrolled as a control in a pregnancy study. Sample: peripheral blood, taken after pregnancy. The rearrangement uses TRBV4-2 and TRBJ2-7; D call uncertain. The CDR3 region is CASSQSGSDYYEQYF. In DNA, the CDR3 is TGTGCCAGCAGCCAGTCAGGCAGTGATTATTACGAGCAGTACTTC.